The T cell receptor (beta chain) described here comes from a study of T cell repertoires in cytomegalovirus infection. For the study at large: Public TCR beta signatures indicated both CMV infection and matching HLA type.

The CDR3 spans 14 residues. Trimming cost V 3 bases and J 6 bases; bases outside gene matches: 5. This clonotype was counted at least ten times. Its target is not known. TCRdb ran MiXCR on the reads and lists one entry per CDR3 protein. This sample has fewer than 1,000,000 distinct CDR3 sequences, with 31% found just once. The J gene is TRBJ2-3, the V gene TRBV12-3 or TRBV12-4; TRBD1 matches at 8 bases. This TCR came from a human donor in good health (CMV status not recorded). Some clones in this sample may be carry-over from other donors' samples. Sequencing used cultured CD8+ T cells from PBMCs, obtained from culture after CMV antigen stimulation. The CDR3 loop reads CASSFGRGPDTQYF. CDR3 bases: TGTGCCAGCAGTTTTGGCAGGGGGCCGGATACGCAGTATTTT.